Reported below is one T cell receptor beta chain. The sample is drawn from a study of PD-L1 blockade in urothelial cancer. The wider study: Atezolizumab was started by patients in about 2014 at 1,200 mg intravenously every 3 weeks. Patients' prior chemotherapy regimens numbered 0 to 3. A median of 141,255 T cells was found in the blood samples.

Germline CDR1 SGHDT, CDR2 YYEEEE. V was shortened by 4 bases and J by 2 bases, with 17 bases between the two germline ends. This CDR3 contains 16 residues. Produced via immunoSEQ multiplex PCR; TCRdb's table is partial and in-frame only. The sample has 50,000 or so clones; roughly 84% are singletons. As to time point: pretreatment peripheral blood. Urothelial carcinoma affected the patients, and it was locally advanced or metastatic. The gene calls are TRBV5-6 and TRBJ2-3; a possible D gene is TRBD2 (5 bases). The clonotype was recovered from a man between 60 and 75 years old with urothelial cancer. Here the sequenced sample was PBMCs, taken around atezolizumab (anti-PD-L1) treatment. The CDR3 here is CASSLNTGSNTDTQYF. DNA of the CDR3: TGTGCCAGCAGCCTAAACACGGGGTCGAACACAGATACGCAGTATTTT.